Included here is one T cell receptor (beta chain) sequence, with context. Its antigen has not been determined. Within one base of it there is no much larger clone, and no base qualities were kept. The germline V gene sets CDR1 to MNHEY and CDR2 to SVGAGI. V is trimmed back by 4 bases and J by 1 base, and the junction contains 6 bases that no gene match accounts for. The CDR3 has 16 amino acids, counting the end cysteine and phenylalanine. The read is trimmed to its CDR3 DNA, 48 bases read in frame from base 1. This sample stems from a study of stem cell transplantation in POMP-related autoinflammatory disease (dated by TCRdb to the early 2020s). Some background on the complete study: The study hypothesized that defective thymoproteasomes impair MHC class I-dependent CD8+ T-cell differentiation and positive selection, skewing the TRB repertoire. Prior to transplant, the patients had skewing toward CD4+ naive T cells, low CD8+ T-cell proportions, and reduced T-cell cytokine secretion. The effect of POMP deficiency on T-cell receptor beta repertoire diversity and CDR3 characteristics was assessed by high-throughput TRB sequencing. The paper as a whole reports these results and caveats: PRAID patients showed a restricted number of unique TRB V-J gene pairings. In PRAID patients, the trend toward lower diversity and increased clonality reached statistical significance only for regulatory T cells. PRAID patients trended toward lower TRB diversity and higher clonality across all analyzed T-cell subsets.

Per the publication, the time point label means: before hematopoietic stem cell transplant. PRAID was marked by prominent immunodeficiency together with autoinflammation. T-cell subsets (conventional T cells, CD8+ T cells, regulatory T cells, T follicular helper cells) were sorted before TRB sequencing. The method was the immunoSEQ multiplex PCR assay. The authors' analysis ran thus. Repertoire diversity was quantified with Shannon entropy, accounting for clonal size distribution. Clonotype distribution inequality was measured with the Gini-Simpson index (Simpson_1-D). The table comes from immuneACCESS by way of TCRdb, which keeps in-frame sequences with V and J called. Part of the clones is missing from these tables; in studies checked, under half for an unresolved V gene and the rest for unknown reasons. V and J calls and clone size are as listed in that table; D and trimming were resolved from the DNA. This sample comprises more than 25,000 clones, about 86% of them detected only once. The ten largest clonotypes hold under 0.75% of the sample.

In this chain, TRBV6-5 is recombined with TRBJ2-7; TRBD2 agrees with 11 junctional bases. The sequenced sample was CD4+ T cells from PBMCs, obtained before stem cell transplantation. The source is a human donor with POMP-related autoinflammation and immune dysregulation (PRAID). The nucleotides are TGTGCCAGCAGTTCCTCCGGGACTAGCGGATCCTACGAGCAGTACTTC. It translates to CASSSSGTSGSYEQYF.